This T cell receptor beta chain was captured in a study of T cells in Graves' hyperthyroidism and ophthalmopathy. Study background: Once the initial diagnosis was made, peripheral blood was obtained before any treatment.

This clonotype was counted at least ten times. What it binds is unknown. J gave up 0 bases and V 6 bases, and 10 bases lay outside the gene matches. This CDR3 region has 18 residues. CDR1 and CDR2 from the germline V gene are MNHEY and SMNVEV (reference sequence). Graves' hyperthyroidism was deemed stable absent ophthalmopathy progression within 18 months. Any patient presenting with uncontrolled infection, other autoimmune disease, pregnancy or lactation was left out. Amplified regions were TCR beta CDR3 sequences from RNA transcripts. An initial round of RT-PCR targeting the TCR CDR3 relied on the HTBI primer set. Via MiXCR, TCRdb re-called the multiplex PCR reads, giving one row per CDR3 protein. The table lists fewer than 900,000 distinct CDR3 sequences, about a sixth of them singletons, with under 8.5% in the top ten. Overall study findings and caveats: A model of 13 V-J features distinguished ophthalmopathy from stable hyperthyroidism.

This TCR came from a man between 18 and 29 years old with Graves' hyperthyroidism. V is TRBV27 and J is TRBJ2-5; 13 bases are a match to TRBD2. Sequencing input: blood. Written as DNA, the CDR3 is TGTGCCAGCAGCACTGCCTCGACTAGCGGGAGGAACCAAGAGACCCAGTACTTC. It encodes CASSTASTSGRNQETQYF.